These 20 T cell receptor beta chains were sequenced from one sample in a study of Ad26.COV2.S vaccination and SARS-CoV-2 variants (dated by TCRdb to the early 2020s). According to the study, the label for this sample's treatment or condition signals: around 19 received Ad26.COV2.S at low or high dose, single or two shots; roughly 5 received placebo; per-sample allocation not given. For vaccine and placebo recipients, repertoires were sequenced using samples collected on day 63 after the first injection. Library construction relied on the immunoSEQ multiplex PCR assay. The immuneACCESS repertoire file appears here via TCRdb, limited to in-frame rearrangements. These files lack a portion of the clones; in checked studies, under half of the deficit traces to unresolved V genes, and the cause of the others is not known. In all, the sample holds roughly 450,000 clones, and approximately 92% of those were seen once. 10% to 15% of the sample rests with the top ten.

The material was peripheral blood, obtained in a trial of Ad26.COV2.S vaccine versus placebo. The receptors originated from a person aged 18 to 59 who received the Ad26.COV2.S COVID-19 vaccine or a placebo.

J is TRBJ1-6 and V is TRBV6-2 or TRBV6-3; D is unclear. Germline V gene lookup returns CDR1 MNHEY and CDR2 SVGEGT. This CDR3 has 16 residues. V was clipped by 3 bases and J by 6 bases, with 15 bases between them. The DNA of the CDR3 is TGTGCCAGCAGTTATGGGATAGGACCGGCTAATTCACCCCTCCACTTT. It encodes CASSYGIGPANSPLHF.

Details on this clone: Within the sample, other DNA sequences also encode this same CDR3. This chain joins TRBV10-3 and TRBJ2-7, with D possibly called TRBD1 or TRBD2 (6 bases each). The germline V and J ends were trimmed by 3 bases and 1 base, with 7 bases remaining between them. This CDR3 region has 13 residues. CDR1 and CDR2 (germline): ENHRY, SYGVKD. CDR3 nucleotides: TGTGCCATCAGTGAAGGGGGGTCCTACGAGCAGTACTTC. Protein sequence: CAISEGGSYEQYF.

J is TRBJ1-3 and V is TRBV6-2 or TRBV6-3; tentative D call: TRBD1 (6 bases). V lost 4 bases, J lost 2 bases, and 12 bases lay in between. Germline CDR1 is MNHEY and CDR2 is SVGEGT. The CDR3 is made up of 15 amino acids. The CDR3 here is CASSFAGATGNTIYF. The CDR3 nucleotides are TGTGCCAGCAGTTTCGCAGGGGCTACTGGAAACACCATATATTTT.

V is TRBV11-2 and J is TRBJ1-2, with 7 bases that match TRBD1. Germline V lookup: CDR1 SGHAT, CDR2 FQNNGV. CDR3 length: 15 residues. J lost 8 bases, V lost 4 bases, and 13 bases had no gene match. As DNA, the CDR3 is TGTGCCAGCAGCTCTTCTAGGGGGCGATACGACGGCTACACCTTC. The encoded protein is CASSSSRGRYDGYTF.

The J gene is TRBJ1-1, the V gene TRBV6-5, with D perhaps matching TRBD1 (6 bases). The germline V gene has CDR1 MNHEY and CDR2 SVGAGI. The CDR3 has 14 amino acids. V was shortened by 7 bases and J by 5 bases, with 17 bases between the two germline ends. The DNA for the CDR3 is TGTGCCAGCACCGAGTGGGGGCACGGAACTGAAGCTTTCTTT. This sequence encodes CASTEWGHGTEAFF.

The CDR3, as DNA: TGTGCCAGCAGCCCAACTCGGACAGTCTACAATGAGCAGTTCTTC. Protein: CASSPTRTVYNEQFF. V usage is TRBV3-1 (or the pseudogene TRBV3-2) and J usage is TRBJ2-1, with a weak D call TRBD1 (6 bases). Trimming removed 4 bases from V and 3 bases from J, with 13 bases in between. The V gene's germline CDR1 is LGHDT and CDR2 YNNKEL (reference sequence). This CDR3 is built from 15 residues.

This sequence joins TRBV7-9 and TRBJ2-1, with 8 nucleotides matching TRBD2. CDR1 and CDR2 from the germline V gene are SEHNR and FQNEAQ (reference sequence). Trimming at V came to 4 bases and at J to 4 bases, leaving 6 bases not matched to a gene. This CDR3 has 15 amino acids. Written as DNA, the CDR3 is TGTGCCAGCAGCTCCCGGGAGGGCCTTTACAATGAGCAGTTCTTC. Protein sequence: CASSSREGLYNEQFF.

This CDR3 is CASSPTHAPGELFF. Here the CDR3 DNA reads TGTGCCAGCAGTCCGACCCACGCCCCCGGGGAGCTGTTTTTT. The rearrangement uses TRBV27 and TRBJ2-2; D not resolved. Trimming shortened V by 5 bases and J by 6 bases, and 13 bases separated the two germline ends. Looked up from germline, CDR1 is MNHEY and CDR2 is SMNVEV (reference sequence). The CDR3 contains 14 residues.

V usage is TRBV7-9 and J usage is TRBJ1-4; a weak D match, TRBD1 (5 bases). The germline V and J ends were trimmed by 5 bases and 7 bases, with 17 bases remaining between them. CDR1 SEHNR and CDR2 FQNEAQ come from the germline V gene (reference sequence). The CDR3 has 15 amino acids. Here the CDR3 DNA reads TGTGCCAGCAGCCGAGCAGGGTCCCCGGTTGAAAAACTGTTTTTT. Protein product: CASSRAGSPVEKLFF.

CDR3 sequence reads: CASSPGLLTYNEQFF. The CDR3 DNA reads TGTGCCAGCTCACCGGGACTCCTCACCTACAATGAGCAGTTCTTC. This chain joins TRBV18 and TRBJ2-1; maybe TRBD2 (6 bases). The V gene's germline CDR1 is KGHSH and CDR2 LQKENI. CDR3 size: 15 residues. V gave up 3 bases and J gave up 2 bases, with 11 bases separating them.

This chain joins TRBV29-1 and TRBJ2-7, with TRBD1 matching over 7 bases. With V trimmed by 8 bases and J by 6 bases, 10 bases remained unmatched. The CDR3 loop spans 12 amino acids. Germline assignment: CDR1 SQVTM and CDR2 ANQGSEA. DNA of the CDR3: TGCAGCACCCGACAGGGCGTGGGCGAGCAGTACTTC. Encoded protein: CSTRQGVGEQYF.

The rearrangement uses TRBV5-1 and TRBJ1-2, with D perhaps matching TRBD1 (6 bases). The CDR3 extends over 16 amino acids. Per germline, CDR1 SGHRS and CDR2 YFSETQ. V was cut by 0 bases and J by 3 bases, with 15 bases left in between. This CDR3 reads CASSLGQEKAYYGYTF. The CDR3 DNA is TGCGCCAGCAGCTTGGGACAGGAAAAAGCGTACTATGGCTACACCTTC.

The J gene is TRBJ2-2, the V gene TRBV5-8; 13 bases match TRBD2. CDR1 is SGHTS and CDR2 is YDEGEE in the germline V gene. CDR3 size: 16 residues. Trimming at V came to 4 bases and at J to 7 bases, leaving 7 bases not matched to a gene. CDR3 DNA sequence: TGTGCCAGCAGCGCTGGGACTAGCGGGAAGGACGGGGAGCTGTTTTTT. Translated, it gives CASSAGTSGKDGELFF.

This clone was picked up one time. The sample holds other DNA sequences that translate to the same CDR3. The V and J genes are TRBV18 and TRBJ2-3, with 8 bases that match TRBD2. CDR3 size: 17 residues. The germline V gene has CDR1 KGHSH and CDR2 LQKENI. V lost 3 bases to trimming and J lost 0 bases; unmatched junction nucleotides: 8. The CDR3, as DNA: TGTGCCAGCTCACCCCTAGCGGGCGACTCTAGCACAGATACGCAGTATTTT. Its protein product is CASSPLAGDSSTDTQYF. The complete variable domain, with remaining parts taken from reference TRBV18 and TRBJ2-3, reads NAGVMQNPRHLVRRRGQEARLRCSPMKGHSHVYWYRQLPEEGLKFMVYLQKENIIDESGMPKERFSAEFPKEGPSILRIQQVVRGDSAAYFCASSPLAGDSSTDTQYFGPGTRLTVL.

This rearrangement joins TRBV3-1 (or the pseudogene TRBV3-2) to TRBJ2-1; D ambiguous. The germline gives CDR1 LGHDT, CDR2 YNNKEL (reference sequence). This CDR3 is built from 13 residues. Trimming pared 8 bases from V and 6 bases from J, leaving 14 bases between. The CDR3 sequence: CASQASPINEQFF. The CDR3 DNA sequence: TGTGCCAGCCAAGCCTCCCCAATCAATGAGCAGTTCTTC.

This chain joins TRBV6-2 or TRBV6-3 and TRBJ1-2, with 7 bases aligning to TRBD1. This CDR3 is built from 15 residues. The V segment lost 0 bases and the J segment 8 bases; nucleotides outside the gene matches: 9. CDR1 and CDR2 from the germline V gene are MNHEY and SVGEGT. CDR3 nucleotide sequence: TGTGCCAGCAGTTACTCACCCCGACAGGGCGAGGGCTACACCTTC. It yields the protein CASSYSPRQGEGYTF.

The chain employs TRBV5-3 and TRBJ1-1; D unresolved. TRBV5-3 is identified as an open reading frame with a role that is uncertain. This CDR3 is 13 amino acids long. V was shortened by 1 base and J by 2 bases, with 6 bases between the two germline ends. This chain's CDR3 is CARSLKLNTEAFF. DNA of the CDR3: TGTGCCAGAAGCTTGAAATTAAACACTGAAGCTTTCTTT.

The V gene is TRBV27, the J gene TRBJ2-7; 10 bases are a match to TRBD1. Trimming took 6 bases from V and 4 from J; bases not matched to a gene: 9. Per germline, CDR1 MNHEY and CDR2 SMNVEV (reference sequence). CDR3 length equals 15 residues. The CDR3 bases are TGTGCCAGCAGATTCCCGGGACAGGGGAAATACGAGCAGTACTTC. Its translation is CASRFPGQGKYEQYF.

This clone was observed a single time. The J gene is TRBJ1-2, the V gene TRBV5-1; TRBD1 is a possible D gene (5 bases). The CDR3 covers 15 residues. Germline CDR1 is SGHRS and CDR2 is YFSETQ. V dropped 0 bases and J dropped 4 bases, with 13 bases sitting between them. The CDR3 spells CASSLGGTPAYGYTF. The CDR3 coding sequence is TGCGCCAGCAGCTTGGGGGGGACTCCCGCCTATGGCTACACCTTC.

CDR3 in amino acids: CASTLTVRGDTQYF. As DNA, the CDR3 is TGTGCCAGCACCCTCACGGTCCGTGGAGATACGCAGTATTTT. The gene calls are TRBV28 and TRBJ2-3; D remains unclear. V lost 7 bases and J 5 bases, leaving 16 bases between the germline ends. CDR1 and CDR2 (germline): MDHEN, SYDVKM. This CDR3 is 14 amino acids long.